The clone carrying this TCR beta chain has a handful of counts. The antigen remains undetermined. This record belongs to a study of CD8+ T cells in alopecia areata. Study in general: Treated patients were scored for severity by percent of scalp affected.

V shed 5 bases and J shed 1 base, with 12 bases lying between them. The CDR3 length is 15 residues. Germline V CDR1 and CDR2: SGHAT, FQNNGV. This sample's treatment: oral pan-JAK inhibitor, 5-10 mg twice daily. Reverse transcribed after extraction, RNA yielded cDNA as the sequencing template. The table came from immunoSEQ multiplex PCR; TCRdb's copy has only in-frame clones and leaves some out. This sample has about 70,000 clones, with approximately 28% found just once. Notes on the study in general: As there was one nonresponder, how baseline CD8+ expansion relates to response remains uncertain. Scalp repertoires also include resident alphabeta T cells from normal skin. Both scalp clonality and the expanded CD8+ clones among the top 100 showed a significant decrease with tofacitinib.

Sequenced here: CD8+ T cells sorted from blood, sampled at week 4, from a patient treated with tofacitinib. This TCR was sampled from a human donor with alopecia areata. V usage is TRBV11-2 and J usage is TRBJ2-4; tentative D call: TRBD1 (5 bases). As DNA, the CDR3 is TGTGCCAGCAGCGACAGCCTTTGGGCCAAAAACATTCAGTACTTC. It yields the protein CASSDSLWAKNIQYF.